This T cell receptor (beta chain) was profiled in a study of T-cell memory formation after mild COVID-19. Study at large: Largely donor-specific TCR clusters were found. Study-wide results and caveats: Cross-reactive memory appears to have joined, as suggested by some responding clones showing up in pre-infection memory. CD4+ bias marked clones expanding day 15 to 37, unlike balanced contracting clones. Contracting clones localized mainly to CM and EM when CD4+ and mainly to EMRA when CD8+.

This clonotype was recorded a few times. Its target is unknown. TCRdb re-derived calls from the 5' RACE reads in MiXCR, one entry per CDR3 protein. The table includes about 250,000 distinct CDR3 sequences, 15% detected once. Sequencing was done on a sample of PBMCs or a T cell subset sorted from them (not recorded which). The TCR was taken from an adult woman who had mild COVID-19 (a few samples of this study predate the infection). Cell type and time point are not known.

CDR3 DNA sequence: TGTGCCAGTAGTATCCTCGGGGGCAGGGGTTATGGCTACACCTTC. It specifies CASSILGGRGYGYTF. This sequence joins TRBV19 and TRBJ1-2; D possibly corresponds to TRBD1 (6 bases). This CDR3 spans 15 amino acids. V lost 3 bases and J 5 bases, leaving 16 bases between the germline ends. Per germline, CDR1 LNHDA and CDR2 SQIVND (reference sequence).